The present TCR beta chain was sequenced within a study of control samples from healthy donors and cancer patients. Sequencing used immunoSEQ multiplex PCR; TCRdb keeps in-frame clones, though not all of them. The sample includes approximately 76,000 clones, roughly 88% of them seen just once. The CDR3 totals 13 residues. CDR1 and CDR2 from the germline V gene are ENHRY and SYGVKD. V was cut by 6 bases and J by 1 base, with 7 bases left in between. The chain carries TRBV10-3 and TRBJ1-5; TRBD1 might be the D (5 bases). This sequence originates from a man aged 55 to 69 with head and neck cancer. Sequencing was done on a sample of PBMCs. CDR3 residues: CAIRRQSNQPQHF. The DNA of the CDR3 is TGTGCCATCAGAAGACAGAGCAATCAGCCCCAGCATTTT.